The rows below give T cell receptor beta chains drawn from one sample of a study of blood T cell repertoires in COVID-19. Generated by immunoSEQ multiplex PCR, the TCRdb table keeps only in-frame clones and is missing some. Of 300,000 to 350,000 clones listed, roughly 89% are singletons. Sequenced material: peripheral blood. These receptors originate from a man younger than 45 with COVID-19, enrolled during active disease. CDR3s include the opening cysteine and the closing phenylalanine or tryptophan. The D gene is left open where the match is weak. Clone size is not always given. Where it is, it says once, few, many or a class for expanded clones.

abundance	len	d_gene	j_gene	v_gene	CDR3nt	CDR3aa
.	16	TRBD1	TRBJ2-7	TRBV5-4	TGTGCCAGCAGCCCCGGCGGGGGACAGGGGAACTACGAGCAGTACTTC	CASSPGGGQGNYEQYF
once	14	.	TRBJ1-1	TRBV3-1/TRBV3-2	TGTGCCAGCAGCCAAGGGGCAGCGAACACTGAAGCTTTCTTT	CASSQGAANTEAFF
many	12	TRBD2	TRBJ2-7	TRBV29-1	TGCAGCGCTGGGACTAGCGGGACCGAGCAGTACTTC	CSAGTSGTEQYF
.	13	TRBD1	TRBJ2-5	TRBV12-3/TRBV12-4	TGTGCCAGCAGCCGACAGGGGACGGAGACCCAGTACTTC	CASSRQGTETQYF
.	14	TRBD1	TRBJ1-2	TRBV7-2	TGTGCCAGCAGCCAAGACAGGGAAGTCGGTGGCTACACCTTC	CASSQDREVGGYTF
once	17	.	TRBJ2-1	TRBV19	TGTGCCAGTAGTATAGTTTACCGGCAAGACATGTACAATGAGCAGTTCTTC	CASSIVYRQDMYNEQFF
.	15	.	TRBJ1-1	TRBV28	TGTGCCAGCAGTGCCCCCGGGGAGGGTAGCACTGAAGCTTTCTTT	CASSAPGEGSTEAFF
.	15	TRBD2	TRBJ2-7	TRBV7-2	TGTGCCAGCAGCTTAGGGGGGGGACTGGCCTACGAGCAGTACTTC	CASSLGGGLAYEQYF
.	17	TRBD1	TRBJ1-1	TRBV19	TGTGCCAGCCTATCAGGGGGCGCTTATTCATGGGACACTGAAGCTTTCTTT	CASLSGGAYSWDTEAFF
.	15	TRBD1	TRBJ1-2	TRBV9	TGTGCCAGCAGCGTAGGCCTGACAGGGAAAGGTGGCTACACCTTC	CASSVGLTGKGGYTF
once	14	.	TRBJ2-5	TRBV27	TGTGCCAGCAAAATCGGCAGGCCCACCGAGACCCAGTACTTC	CASKIGRPTETQYF
.	17	.	TRBJ1-1	TRBV19	TGTGCCAGTAGTATAGGTCAGGGGAAGTGGATGAACACTGAAGCTTTCTTT	CASSIGQGKWMNTEAFF
.	12	TRBD1	TRBJ2-1	TRBV25-1	TGTGCCAGCAGCACATCCGGGACAGGGCAGTTCTTC	CASSTSGTGQFF
.	14	TRBD1	TRBJ1-6	TRBV10-3	TGTGCCATCAGCCGAAACAGGGGCGACTCACCCCTCCACTTT	CAISRNRGDSPLHF
.	16	TRBD1	TRBJ1-1	TRBV5-1	TGCGCCAGCAGCTTGGTCGGACAGGGTGGGAACACTGAAGCTTTCTTT	CASSLVGQGGNTEAFF
.	17	TRBD2	TRBJ2-1	TRBV28	TGTGCCAGCAGCCCTGGGGGGACTAGCGGGATATTGGGGGAGCAGTTCTTC	CASSPGGTSGILGEQFF
.	14	TRBD1	TRBJ2-1	TRBV19	TGTGCCAGTTCTGACAGGGGAAGTTGGAATGAGCAGTTCTTC	CASSDRGSWNEQFF
once	13	.	TRBJ1-5	TRBV19	TGTGCCAGTAGCGGACAGTACAATCAGCCCCAGCATTTT	CASSGQYNQPQHF
once	14	.	TRBJ1-4	TRBV7-9	TGTGCCAGCAGCATAAGACAGAATAATGAAAAACTGTTTTTT	CASSIRQNNEKLFF
.	14	TRBD2	TRBJ2-1	TRBV2	TGTGCCAGCAGTGAAGCTCTACAGCGGGAGGAGCAGTTCTTC	CASSEALQREEQFF
.	14	.	TRBJ1-1	TRBV6-5	TGTGCCAGCAGTCCTTACCGGGGGAACACTGAAGCTTTCTTT	CASSPYRGNTEAFF
.	13	TRBD1	TRBJ2-2	TRBV29-1	TGCAGCGTTAATGACAGGGCCACCGGGGAGCTGTTTTTT	CSVNDRATGELFF
.	16	.	TRBJ2-7	TRBV21-1	TGTGCCAGCAGCACTCTACGGGACAGGGGGGTCTACGAGCAGTACTTC	CASSTLRDRGVYEQYF
.	16	.	TRBJ2-1	TRBV1	TGCACCAGCAGCCAAGTCCAGGGGGGAAAGGTCAATGAGCAGTTCTTC	CTSSQVQGGKVNEQFF
.	15	.	TRBJ2-5	TRBV9	TGTGCCAGCAGCGTAGCCGGGAATTTAAGGGAGACCCAGTACTTC	CASSVAGNLRETQYF
few	13	.	TRBJ1-6	TRBV19	TGTGCCAGTAGAGGACAGATAAATTCACCCCTCCACTTT	CASRGQINSPLHF
.	15	TRBD1	TRBJ2-7	TRBV6-2/TRBV6-3	TGTGCCAGCAGTTACTTTGGGACAGGGGCCTACGAGCAGTACTTC	CASSYFGTGAYEQYF
.	16	.	TRBJ2-5	TRBV2	TGTGCCAGCAGCCTAAGGGAGACCACCCTTCAAGAGACCCAGTACTTC	CASSLRETTLQETQYF
.	15	.	TRBJ2-7	TRBV19	TGTGCCAGTAGTATAGACCCGACTGATTCCTACGAGCAGTACTTC	CASSIDPTDSYEQYF
.	15	TRBD1	TRBJ1-1	TRBV18	TGTGCCAGCTCACCATACGGACAGGTGAACACTGAAGCTTTCTTT	CASSPYGQVNTEAFF
.	13	.	TRBJ1-2	TRBV3-1/TRBV3-2	TGTGCCAGCAGCCTTCTATCCGGCTATGGCTACACCTTC	CASSLLSGYGYTF